This entry describes one TCR beta chain. The CDR3 is made up of 14 amino acids. The germline CDR1 and CDR2 sequences are ENHRY and SYGVKD. Trimming removed 9 bases from V and 3 bases from J; junction bases left unmatched: 8. Profiling relied on immunoSEQ multiplex PCR, and the TCRdb table lists in-frame clones only, not all of them. The table records around 37,000 clones, around four fifths of them present only once. The data stem from a study of blood T cell repertoires in COVID-19. What was sequenced was peripheral blood. This sequence was found in a man aged 55-75 years with COVID-19, enrolled during active disease. This chain joins TRBV10-3 and TRBJ1-1; 9 positions agree with TRBD1. The CDR3 loop is CAISGTGRYTEAFF. CDR3 bases: TGTGCCATTTCCGGGACAGGGCGGTACACTGAAGCTTTCTTT.